A single sample gave rise to the 9 T cell receptor beta chains below, sequenced in a study of radiotherapy plus CTLA-4 blockade in lung cancer. The data were produced by immunoSEQ multiplex PCR, yet TCRdb's version contains in-frame clones alone and is incomplete. The table has approximately 49,000 clones, 85% seen once. The sequences come from peripheral blood, collected from a patient treated with radiotherapy plus ipilimumab. These receptors originate from a human donor with non-small cell lung cancer whose response to radiotherapy plus ipilimumab could not be evaluated.

The chain links TRBV4-3 to TRBJ2-1; TRBD2 is a possible D gene (6 bases). Trimming left V 0 bases short and J 5 bases short, with 20 bases between. Germline CDR1 and CDR2: LGHNA and YSLEER. This CDR3 comprises 18 residues. For the CDR3, the DNA is TGCGCCAGCAGCCAAGATCGCGCCGGGAGAGGTAAAGACAATGAGCAGTTCTTC. Translating gives CASSQDRAGRGKDNEQFF.

The gene calls are TRBV29-1 and TRBJ2-2; possibly TRBD1 for D (5 bases). V lost 5 bases and J lost 0, with 10 bases in between. The CDR3 sequence is 14 residues long. Germline lookup yields CDR1 SQVTM and CDR2 ANQGSEA. The CDR3 is CSVRTGPNTGELFF. As DNA, the CDR3 is TGCAGCGTTCGTACAGGCCCGAACACCGGGGAGCTGTTTTTT.

This chain connects TRBV5-1 to TRBJ2-1; TRBD1 aligns across 11 bases. Trimming at V came to 4 bases and at J to 5 bases, leaving 8 bases not matched to a gene. The germline CDR1 and CDR2 sequences are SGHRS and YFSETQ. The CDR3 totals 16 residues. The CDR3 DNA reads TGCGCCAGCAGCACTGGGGACAGGGGGGTCAACAATGAGCAGTTCTTC. The encoded protein is CASSTGDRGVNNEQFF.

This clone has only a few counts. The CDR3 region is CASARVGEKLFF. In nucleotides, the CDR3 is TGTGCCAGTGCGCGGGTCGGGGAAAAACTGTTTTTT. The chain joins TRBV6-5 to TRBJ1-4; D gene ambiguous. The V end was cut by 9 bases, the J end by 8 bases, with 13 bases between. The V gene's germline CDR1 is MNHEY and CDR2 SVGAGI. CDR3 length: 12 residues.

The rearrangement links TRBV18 to TRBJ2-7; D is ambiguous. The CDR3 sequence is 14 residues long. V gave up 6 bases and J gave up 3 bases, with 15 bases separating them. Germline values: CDR1 KGHSH, CDR2 LQKENI. The CDR3 here is CASSPGPAIYEQYF. The CDR3 DNA reads as TGTGCCAGCTCGCCGGGTCCGGCCATCTACGAGCAGTACTTC.

The rearrangement links TRBV19 to TRBJ2-1; D is perhaps TRBD2 (5 bases). The ends were cut back, 1 base at V and 5 bases at J, with 15 bases in the middle. This CDR3 contains 16 residues. Per germline, CDR1 LNHDA and CDR2 SQIVND (reference sequence). The CDR3 spells CASSIGLALSNNEQFF. Here the CDR3 DNA reads TGTGCCAGTAGTATAGGCCTAGCTCTCTCTAACAATGAGCAGTTCTTC.

CDR3 amino acids: CSGRTGDTGELFF. The CDR3 DNA is TGCAGCGGTCGTACAGGGGACACCGGGGAGCTGTTTTTT. The rearrangement uses TRBV29-1 and TRBJ2-2; TRBD1 matches 7 bases. The germline V gene encodes CDR1 SQVTM and CDR2 ANQGSEA. The CDR3 length is 13 residues. J lost 3 bases, V lost 7 bases, and 5 bases had no gene match.

The genes are TRBV4-3 and TRBJ1-5; a possible D gene is TRBD1 (5 bases). V shed 0 bases and J shed 2 bases, with 8 bases lying between them. The CDR3 totals 15 residues. Germline CDR1 is LGHNA and CDR2 is YSLEER. The DNA of the CDR3 is TGCGCCAGCAGCCAAGACAGGGCGGGCAATCAGCCCCAGCATTTT. Translating it yields CASSQDRAGNQPQHF.

The rearrangement uses TRBV28 and TRBJ2-1, with 7 bases matching TRBD2. The CDR3 is 15 amino acids. V gave up 3 bases and J gave up 2 bases; unmatched junction bases: 4. CDR1 is MDHEN, CDR2 SYDVKM, per germline. The CDR3 here is CASSLVGGTYNEQFF. In nucleotides, the CDR3 is TGTGCCAGCAGTTTGGTGGGAGGGACCTACAATGAGCAGTTCTTC.